These 27 T cell receptor beta chains share one sample of origin, sequenced in a study of T cells in Graves' hyperthyroidism and ophthalmopathy. RNA transcripts were the template for amplifying TCR beta CDR3 regions. In the first-round RT-PCR of the TCR CDR3, the HTBI primer set was used. TCRdb reprocessed the multiplex PCR reads via MiXCR and lists one record per CDR3 protein. The data contain roughly 500,000 distinct CDR3 sequences, around 22% of them seen just once; the ten biggest clones take up around 10%. Sequencing used blood. The receptor set was obtained from a woman in her thirties with Graves' ophthalmopathy.

This clonotype was seen many times. This sequence joins TRBV6-1 and TRBJ2-7; no clear D. The CDR3 spans 13 residues. Germline V gene sequence: CDR1 MNHNS, CDR2 SASEGT. Trimming shortened V by 6 bases and J by 0 bases, and 9 bases separated the two germline ends. CDR3 amino acids: CASSPTTSYEQYF. As DNA, the CDR3 is TGTGCCAGCAGCCCGACAACCTCCTACGAGCAGTACTTC.

The DNA for the CDR3 is TGCAGTGCTAATCCAGGGGTGGCTTTCTTT. Translated, it gives CSANPGVAFF. This chain joins TRBV20-1 and TRBJ1-1; weak D call: TRBD1 (6 bases). Trimming cost V 4 bases and J 11 bases, with 11 bases left between them. The CDR3 runs to 10 residues. The V gene's germline CDR1 is DFQATT and CDR2 SNEGSKA (reference sequence).

This clonotype has at least ten counts. This rearrangement joins TRBV12-3 or TRBV12-4 to TRBJ1-5; D remains ambiguous. V was shortened by 3 bases and J by 0 bases, with 9 bases between the two germline ends. The CDR3 sequence is 15 residues long. CDR3 amino acids: CASSFRAASNQPQHF. CDR3 nucleotides: TGTGCCAGCAGTTTTAGGGCGGCTAGCAATCAGCCCCAGCATTTT.

This rearrangement joins TRBV28 to TRBJ1-1; no reliable D call. The ends were cut back, 5 bases at V and 6 bases at J, with 22 bases in the middle. The germline gives CDR1 MDHEN, CDR2 SYDVKM. The CDR3 is made up of 16 amino acids. This CDR3 is CASSTRGSPKLAEAFF. The CDR3 coding sequence is TGTGCCAGCAGTACTCGTGGGTCGCCTAAACTGGCTGAAGCTTTCTTT. The entire variable domain, with the rest obtained from reference TRBV28 and TRBJ1-1, is as follows: DVKVTQSSRYLVKRTGEKVFLECVQDMDHENMFWYRQDPGLGLRLIYFSYDVKMKEKGDIPEGYSVSREKKERFSLILESASTNQTSMYLCASSTRGSPKLAEAFFGQGTRLTVV.

The chain has TRBV3-1 and TRBJ1-1; 9 bases align to TRBD1. This CDR3 region has 16 residues. J lost 3 bases, V lost 0 bases, and 5 bases had no gene match. Germline CDR1 LGHDT, CDR2 YNNKEL (reference sequence). CDR3 sequence: CASSQEGQGRDTEAFF. For the CDR3, the DNA is TGTGCCAGCAGCCAAGAAGGACAGGGGAGGGACACTGAAGCTTTCTTT.

This clonotype was detected many times. The rearrangement links TRBV5-1 to TRBJ2-7, with D unclear. Trimming pared 6 bases from V and 2 bases from J, leaving 18 bases between. Germline V CDR1 and CDR2: SGHRS, YFSETQ. This CDR3 is 15 amino acids long. This CDR3 reads CASTKSLSFTYEQYF. Written as DNA, the CDR3 is TGCGCCAGCACAAAGTCTCTTAGCTTCACCTACGAGCAGTACTTC.

This clonotype showed up many times. This sequence joins TRBV6-1 and TRBJ2-7, with TRBD2 matching 8 bases. The CDR3 runs 14 residues. The germline V gene has CDR1 MNHNS and CDR2 SASEGT. V lost 4 bases to trimming and J lost 5 bases; unmatched junction nucleotides: 7. The CDR3 DNA reads TGTGCCAGCAGTGCCCGATCCGGGGGGGACGAGCAGTACTTC. Translated, it gives CASSARSGGDEQYF.

This clonotype has ten or more counts. J is TRBJ1-1 and V is TRBV5-1; weak D call: TRBD1 (5 bases). The CDR3 loop spans 15 amino acids. V was cut by 0 bases and J by 4 bases, with 13 bases left in between. Germline CDR1 SGHRS, CDR2 YFSETQ. This CDR3 reads CASSLAGEGSTEAFF. The CDR3 DNA follows: TGCGCCAGCAGCTTGGCCGGGGAGGGGTCCACTGAAGCTTTCTTT. Full variable domain (remainder filled in from reference TRBV5-1 and TRBJ1-1): KAGVTQTPRYLIKTRGQQVTLSCSPISGHRSVSWYQQTPGQGLQFLFEYFSETQRNKGNFPGRFSGRQFSNSRSEMNVSTLELGDSALYLCASSLAGEGSTEAFFGQGTRLTVV.

This clonotype was recorded many times. The chain links TRBV29-1 to TRBJ2-2, with D perhaps TRBD1 (5 bases). Germline CDR1 SQVTM, CDR2 ANQGSEA. This CDR3 region has 15 residues. The V and J ends lost 4 bases and 2 bases respectively, with 14 bases between them. CDR3 in amino acids: CSVVRAGINTGELFF. CDR3 DNA: TGCAGCGTTGTTCGGGCAGGGATAAACACCGGGGAGCTGTTTTTT.

This clonotype appeared a few times. The CDR3 coding sequence is TGCGCCAGCAGTTGGCGGTGGCCGAGCACCCTCCACTTT. Protein product: CASSWRWPSTLHF. This chain uses TRBV10-1 with TRBJ1-6; D not certain. Germline V gives CDR1 WNHNN, CDR2 SYGVQD (reference sequence). The length of the CDR3 is 13 residues. V gave up 5 bases and J gave up 14 bases, with 16 bases separating them.

This clonotype was counted at least ten times. The V and J genes are TRBV12-3 or TRBV12-4 and TRBJ2-7, with 12 nucleotides matching TRBD1. V dropped 4 bases and J dropped 5; count of bases not matched to a gene: 6. This CDR3 is 15 amino acids long. CDR3 in amino acids: CASSSWDRGLHEQYF. CDR3 nucleotides: TGTGCCAGCAGTTCCTGGGACAGGGGGCTCCACGAGCAGTACTTC.

This clonotype was detected a few times. The chain joins TRBV6-1 to TRBJ2-5; weak D call: TRBD2 (6 bases). Trimming removed 3 bases at V and 5 bases at J, with 13 bases between. This CDR3 comprises 14 residues. From germline, CDR1 is MNHNS and CDR2 SASEGT. The CDR3 loop reads CASSDAGGVETQYF. CDR3 bases: TGTGCCAGCAGTGATGCTGGCGGGGTGGAGACCCAGTACTTC.

The chain has TRBV6-2 or TRBV6-3 and TRBJ1-5, with D uncertain. V lost 7 bases to trimming and J lost 5 bases, with 18 bases between them. Germline-derived CDR1 and CDR2 are MNHEY and SVGEGT. The CDR3 extends over 15 amino acids. CDR3 residues: CASTSWGGFDQPQHF. The CDR3 region has the DNA TGTGCCAGCACCTCGTGGGGAGGATTCGATCAGCCCCAGCATTTT.

This clonotype appeared many times. The chain links TRBV15 to TRBJ2-5, with TRBD1 matching 10 bases. The CDR3 runs 14 residues. The V gene's germline CDR1 is LNHNV and CDR2 YYDKDF (reference sequence). The V and J ends lost 8 bases and 5 bases, in that order; junction bases with no gene match: 8. CDR3 in DNA: TGTGCCACCCAGCCAGGGACAGGGGAGGAGACCCAGTACTTC. Its protein product is CATQPGTGEETQYF.

This CDR3 is CASSPPGSLAEAFF. DNA for the CDR3: TGTGCCAGCAGCCCCCCAGGTAGTCTCGCTGAAGCTTTCTTT. The genes are TRBV12-3 or TRBV12-4 and TRBJ1-1, with no clear D. Trimming took 6 bases from V and 6 from J, leaving 17 bases between them. CDR3 length: 14 residues.

Ten or more counts support this clonotype. The V gene is TRBV10-3, the J gene TRBJ1-1, with D possibly matching TRBD1 (6 bases). There are 13 residues in the CDR3. From germline, CDR1 is ENHRY and CDR2 SYGVKD. Trimming took 7 bases from V and 1 from J, leaving 10 bases between them. This chain's CDR3 is CAITLDRNTEAFF. The CDR3 nucleotides read TGTGCCATCACCCTGGACAGGAACACTGAAGCTTTCTTT.

This clonotype was recorded many times. This sequence joins TRBV28 and TRBJ2-7; D uncertain. Trimming left V 7 bases short and J 2 bases short, with 15 bases between. The CDR3 loop spans 14 amino acids. Germline CDR1 MDHEN, CDR2 SYDVKM. CDR3 nucleotides: TGTGCCAGCACGGCCCTACAAGGCCCCTACGAGCAGTACTTC. Its translation: CASTALQGPYEQYF.

CDR3 sequence (DNA): TGCGCCAGCAGCTTGTTAGTACTTTGGAACACTGAAGCTTTCTTT. Residues: CASSLLVLWNTEAFF. The genes are TRBV5-1 and TRBJ1-1; D is unclear. Trimming took off 1 base at V and 1 base at J, with 11 bases between the two ends. Germline assignment: CDR1 SGHRS and CDR2 YFSETQ. This CDR3 contains 15 residues. Complete variable domain (other parts from reference TRBV5-1 and TRBJ1-1): KAGVTQTPRYLIKTRGQQVTLSCSPISGHRSVSWYQQTPGQGLQFLFEYFSETQRNKGNFPGRFSGRQFSNSRSEMNVSTLELGDSALYLCASSLLVLWNTEAFFGQGTRLTVV.

In this sample, this clonotype turned up many times. The chain combines TRBV29-1 with TRBJ1-1; possibly TRBD1 for D (5 bases). The CDR3 covers 11 residues. Germline CDR1 reads SQVTM; CDR2 reads ANQGSEA. V lost 7 bases and J 6 bases, leaving 12 bases between the germline ends. The CDR3 coding sequence is TGCAGCGAACGACTGGGGGCTGAAGCTTTCTTT. Translated: CSERLGAEAFF.

This clonotype was picked up many times. V gene TRBV20-1 combines with J gene TRBJ1-5; TRBD1 aligns across 9 bases. With V trimmed by 5 bases and J by 1 base, 12 bases remained unmatched. The CDR3 has 17 amino acids. Germline V lookup: CDR1 DFQATT, CDR2 SNEGSKA (reference sequence). The CDR3 DNA reads TGCAGTGCTTCCAGAGACAGGGGGTATCCGAGCAATCAGCCCCAGCATTTT. Its protein product is CSASRDRGYPSNQPQHF.

This clonotype was seen repeatedly, ten times or more. The chain uses TRBV7-9 and TRBJ1-2; TRBD1 matches 7 bases. Losses at the gene ends were 5 bases for V and 8 bases for J; bases not matched to a gene: 11. Germline V lookup: CDR1 SEHNR, CDR2 FQNEAQ (reference sequence). This CDR3 comprises 14 residues. As DNA, the CDR3 is TGTGCCAGCAGCATCCTCTGGACAGGACTCGGCTACACCTTC. It yields the protein CASSILWTGLGYTF.

This clonotype appeared many times. The CDR3 protein is CASSGPSGGETQYF. CDR3 in DNA: TGTGCCAGCAGTGGCCCCTCGGGAGGGGAGACCCAGTACTTC. V usage is TRBV2 and J usage is TRBJ2-5, with 8 bases lining up with TRBD2. The length of the CDR3 is 14 residues. Germline-derived CDR1 and CDR2 are SNHLY and FYNNEI. Unmatched junction bases numbered 6, after V lost 4 bases and J lost 5 bases.

This clonotype has at least ten counts. The rearrangement joins TRBV27 to TRBJ2-7; D gene ambiguous. This CDR3 is 14 amino acids long. The germline CDR1 and CDR2 sequences are MNHEY and SMNVEV (reference sequence). The V end was cut by 7 bases, the J end by 2 bases, with 15 bases between. Here the CDR3 DNA reads TGTGCCAGCAATAGTTATCAGTCCCCCTACGAGCAGTACTTC. Translating it yields CASNSYQSPYEQYF.

The sample holds a few counts of this clonotype. V gene TRBV18 combines with J gene TRBJ2-7, with a tentative D call TRBD2 (5 bases). The length of the CDR3 is 14 residues. Germline V lookup: CDR1 KGHSH, CDR2 LQKENI. The germline V and J ends were trimmed by 5 bases and 4 bases, with 15 bases remaining between them. The CDR3 DNA reads TGTGCCAGCTCAACTAGTAAATCCGGTTACGAGCAGTACTTC. Its protein product is CASSTSKSGYEQYF.

The sample holds a few counts of this clonotype. The chain has TRBV24-1 and TRBJ1-2, with TRBD1 matching 7 bases. This CDR3 contains 14 residues. Germline CDR1 KGHDR, CDR2 SFDVKD. Trimming took 3 bases from V and 8 from J; bases not matched to a gene: 8. Here the CDR3 DNA reads TGTGCCACCAGTGATCGGACAGGAATAATAGGCTACACCTTC. Residues: CATSDRTGIIGYTF.

This chain joins TRBV24-1 and TRBJ2-4, with 8 bases that match TRBD1. V shed 1 base, J shed 5 bases, and the junction held 3 bases outside the gene matches. The CDR3 is made up of 15 amino acids. Germline V gene lookup returns CDR1 KGHDR and CDR2 SFDVKD. The CDR3 sequence is CATSDFSGGENIQYF. As DNA, the CDR3 is TGTGCCACCAGTGATTTTTCAGGGGGCGAAAACATTCAGTACTTC.

The V and J genes are TRBV6-2 or TRBV6-3 and TRBJ1-1; D unresolved. Trimming shortened V by 0 bases and J by 0 bases, and 8 bases separated the two germline ends. Germline lookup yields CDR1 MNHEY and CDR2 SVGEGT. The length of the CDR3 is 15 residues. In DNA form, the CDR3 reads TGTGCCAGCAGTTACTCGAATAGGATGAACACTGAAGCTTTCTTT. This gives the protein CASSYSNRMNTEAFF.